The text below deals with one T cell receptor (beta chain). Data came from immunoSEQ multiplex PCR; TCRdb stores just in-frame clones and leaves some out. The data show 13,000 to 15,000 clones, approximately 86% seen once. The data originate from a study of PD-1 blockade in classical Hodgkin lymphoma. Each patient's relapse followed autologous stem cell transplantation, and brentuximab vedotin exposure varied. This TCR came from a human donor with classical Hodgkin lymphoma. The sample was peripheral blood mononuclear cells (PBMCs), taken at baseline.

The CDR3 DNA follows: TGTGCCAGCAGCTTAGAGCGGGGTTACAATCAGCCCCAGCATTTT. Amino acid sequence: CASSLERGYNQPQHF. The chain employs TRBV7-2 and TRBJ1-5; no clear D. Trimming cost V 1 base and J 3 bases, with 10 bases left between them. The CDR3 has 15 amino acids. Looked up from germline, CDR1 is SGHTA and CDR2 is FQGNSA.